Listed below are T cell receptor beta chains from one sample, sequenced in a study of shared clonotypes between healthy human individuals. Here immunoSEQ multiplex PCR was the method, and the copy in TCRdb shows in-frame clones only, minus some. The sample comprises a few million clones, about 90% of which are singletons, and about 0.41% rests with the top ten. Sequenced sample: naive CD4+ T cells from PBMCs. The receptors were sampled from a man younger than 30 in good health. Some clones in this sample may be carry-over from other donors' samples. CDR3s include the opening cysteine and the closing phenylalanine or tryptophan. A D gene is named only where the DNA matches it firmly. Only part of the rows carry a size: once, few, many, or a class if the clone is expanded.

clone_size j_call v_call d_call cdr3_length cdr3_aa cdr3_nt
NA TRBJ2-5 TRBV9 TRBD2 17 CASSVGASGGSGETQYF TGTGCCAGCAGCGTAGGTGCTAGCGGGGGGAGCGGAGAGACCCAGTACTTC
few TRBJ1-1 TRBV7-3 TRBD1 14 CASSLSRDSTEAFF TGTGCCAGCAGCTTATCCCGGGACAGCACTGAAGCTTTCTTT
once TRBJ2-3 TRBV6-6 TRBD2 15 CASTQGTSGGDTQYF TGTGCCAGCACCCAAGGGACTAGCGGTGGGGATACGCAGTATTTT
NA TRBJ1-3 TRBV9 TRBD1 15 CASSVATTGGNTIYF TGTGCCAGCAGCGTAGCCACGACAGGGGGAAACACCATATATTTT
NA TRBJ2-5 TRBV29-1 NA 12 CSAGPSGETQYF TGCAGCGCCGGGCCCTCGGGAGAGACCCAGTACTTC
NA TRBJ1-1 TRBV28 TRBD1 13 CASSLYRGPEAFF TGTGCCAGCAGTTTATACAGGGGGCCTGAAGCTTTCTTT
NA TRBJ1-3 TRBV4-1 NA 13 CASRSGFGNTIYF TGCGCCAGCAGATCGGGGTTTGGAAACACCATATATTTT
once TRBJ1-2 TRBV19 NA 15 CASSIQSRGGYGYTF TGTGCCAGTAGTATCCAATCTAGGGGAGGGTATGGCTACACCTTC
NA TRBJ1-1 TRBV5-1 NA 14 CASSSRVSNTEAFF TGCGCCAGCAGCTCTCGGGTTTCGAACACTGAAGCTTTCTTT
NA TRBJ2-3 TRBV10-3 NA 17 CAISLAGTAAYTDTQYF TGTGCCATCAGCCTCGCCGGGACGGCAGCATACACAGATACGCAGTATTTT
NA TRBJ2-5 TRBV5-1 TRBD1 16 CASSSRTGDRQETQYF TGCGCCAGCAGCTCCAGGACAGGGGATCGACAAGAGACCCAGTACTTC
NA TRBJ2-2 TRBV6-4 NA 15 CASSKEGANTGELFF TGTGCCAGCTCTAAGGAAGGGGCTAACACCGGGGAGCTGTTTTTT
once TRBJ1-1 TRBV5-1 NA 15 CASSPRDTLNTEAFF TGCGCCAGCAGCCCCCGGGACACCTTGAACACTGAAGCTTTCTTT
NA TRBJ2-2 TRBV5-1 NA 16 CASSFGRQWGAGELFF TGCGCCAGCAGCTTCGGACGGCAATGGGGGGCCGGGGAGCTGTTTTTT
NA TRBJ2-5 TRBV20-1 NA 11 CSARLIETQYF TGCAGTGCTAGACTAATAGAGACCCAGTACTTC
NA TRBJ2-7 TRBV7-2 NA 14 CASSTGTVSYEQYF TGTGCCAGCAGCACCGGGACGGTCTCCTACGAGCAGTACTTC
NA TRBJ2-6 TRBV7-8 NA 13 CASTLGWANVLTF TGTGCCAGCACCCTAGGGTGGGCCAACGTCCTGACTTTC
NA TRBJ2-7 TRBV7-2 TRBD2 16 CASSLVSRSGVYEQYF TGTGCCAGCAGCTTAGTAAGTCGTAGCGGGGTATACGAGCAGTACTTC
NA TRBJ2-3 TRBV6-1 TRBD1 15 CASSGDRGLTDTQYF TGTGCCAGCAGTGGGGACAGGGGGCTCACAGATACGCAGTATTTT
NA TRBJ2-3 TRBV5-1 NA 14 CASSLANQEDTQYF TGCGCCAGCAGCTTAGCGAATCAGGAAGATACGCAGTATTTT
NA TRBJ2-1 TRBV28 TRBD2 15 CASSSGGGPENEQFF TGTGCCAGCAGTTCGGGGGGAGGGCCTGAAAATGAGCAGTTCTTC
few TRBJ1-1 TRBV29-1 TRBD1 11 CSVSDRGVAFF TGCAGCGTTAGCGACAGGGGCGTAGCTTTCTTT
NA TRBJ1-2 TRBV27 TRBD1 14 CASKLDRGRFGYTF TGTGCCAGCAAACTCGACAGGGGGCGTTTTGGCTACACCTTC
NA TRBJ1-3 TRBV25-1 NA 16 CASSPRWLSSGNTIYF TGTGCCAGCAGTCCCAGGTGGTTAAGCTCTGGAAACACCATATATTTT
NA TRBJ1-4 TRBV7-2 NA 13 CASSLVRGEKLFF TGTGCCAGCAGCTTAGTAAGGGGTGAAAAACTGTTTTTT
NA TRBJ1-3 TRBV7-3 NA 14 CASSQGSAGNTIYF TGTGCCAGCAGTCAGGGGAGCGCTGGAAACACCATATATTTT
NA TRBJ2-1 TRBV7-3 NA 13 CASSFRQYNEQFF TGTGCCAGCAGCTTCAGACAGTACAATGAGCAGTTCTTC
NA TRBJ2-3 TRBV7-9 TRBD2 17 CASSDAGLAGNIDTQYF TGTGCCAGCAGCGATGCGGGACTAGCGGGAAATATAGATACGCAGTATTTT
NA TRBJ2-3 TRBV11-3 TRBD2 20 CASSLRLGLAGGRSTDTQYF TGTGCCAGCAGCCTTAGATTAGGACTAGCGGGAGGACGTAGCACAGATACGCAGTATTTT